Sequencing of this T cell receptor beta chain was carried out in a study of beta chain features in type 1 diabetes. Study summary: Similarity in age, gender and cell yields was seen between patients and healthy donors. Examination covered over 85,000,000 sorted cells spanning all samples.

Sequenced material consisted of expressed TCRB transcripts (all of the isolated RNA was reverse transcribed). Sequencing used immunoSEQ multiplex PCR; TCRdb keeps in-frame clones, though not all of them. This sample has under 850,000 clones, with about an eighth found just once. General study points: VDJ junctions from patients with type 1 diabetes contained fewer insertions and more deletions. Shortening that was moderate but significant affected the TCRB CDR3s of Type 1 diabetes patients in all four CD4+ subsets.

The length of the CDR3 is 14 residues. Germline trimming cut 5 bases from V and 2 bases from J; bases unmatched to any gene: 5. Per the germline V gene, CDR1 is SEHNR and CDR2 is FQNEAQ (reference sequence). This clone was counted between two and nine times. Its target is unknown. Sequencing used naive CD4+ T cells from blood. The TCR was taken from a man aged 18-30 years with type 1 diabetes. The genes are TRBV7-9 and TRBJ2-7, with 8 bases that match TRBD1. CDR3 residues: CASSQGQATYEQYF. The CDR3 bases are TGTGCCAGCAGCCAGGGACAGGCCACCTACGAGCAGTACTTC.